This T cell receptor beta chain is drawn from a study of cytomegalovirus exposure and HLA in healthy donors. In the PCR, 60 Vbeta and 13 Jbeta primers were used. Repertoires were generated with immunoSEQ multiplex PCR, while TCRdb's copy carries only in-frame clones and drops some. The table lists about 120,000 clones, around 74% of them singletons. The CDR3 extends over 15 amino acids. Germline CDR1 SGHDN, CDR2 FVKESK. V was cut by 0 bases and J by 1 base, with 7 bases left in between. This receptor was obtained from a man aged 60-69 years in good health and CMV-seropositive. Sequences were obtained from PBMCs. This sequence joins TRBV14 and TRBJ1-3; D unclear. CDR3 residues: CASSQDLSSGNTIYF. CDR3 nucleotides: TGTGCCAGCAGCCAAGATCTCTCTTCTGGAAACACCATATATTTT.